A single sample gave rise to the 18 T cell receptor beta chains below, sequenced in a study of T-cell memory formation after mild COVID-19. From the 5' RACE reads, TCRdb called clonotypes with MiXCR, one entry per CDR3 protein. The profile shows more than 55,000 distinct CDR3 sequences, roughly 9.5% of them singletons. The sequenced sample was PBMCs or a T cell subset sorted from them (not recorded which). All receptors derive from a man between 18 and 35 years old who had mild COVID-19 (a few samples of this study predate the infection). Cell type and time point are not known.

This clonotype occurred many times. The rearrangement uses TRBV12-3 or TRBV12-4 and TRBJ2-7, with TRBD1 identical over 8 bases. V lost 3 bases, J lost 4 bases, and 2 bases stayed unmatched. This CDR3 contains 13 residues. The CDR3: CASSLDRAYEQYV. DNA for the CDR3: TGTGCCAGCAGTTTGGACAGGGCATACGAGCAGTACGTC.

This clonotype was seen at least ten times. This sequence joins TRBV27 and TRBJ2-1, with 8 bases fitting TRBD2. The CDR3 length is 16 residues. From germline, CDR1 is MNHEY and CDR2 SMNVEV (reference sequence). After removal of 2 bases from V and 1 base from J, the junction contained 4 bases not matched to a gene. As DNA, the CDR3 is TGTGCCAGCAGTTTACGGCGGGGGGATTCCTACAATGAGCAGTTCTTC. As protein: CASSLRRGDSYNEQFF.

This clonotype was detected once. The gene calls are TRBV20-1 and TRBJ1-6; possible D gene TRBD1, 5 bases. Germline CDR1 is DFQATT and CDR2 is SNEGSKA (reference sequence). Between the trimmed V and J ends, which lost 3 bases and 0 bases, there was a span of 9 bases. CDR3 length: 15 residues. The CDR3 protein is CSASGGSSYNSPLHF. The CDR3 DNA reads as TGCAGTGCTAGTGGGGGGAGCTCCTATAATTCACCCCTCCACTTT.

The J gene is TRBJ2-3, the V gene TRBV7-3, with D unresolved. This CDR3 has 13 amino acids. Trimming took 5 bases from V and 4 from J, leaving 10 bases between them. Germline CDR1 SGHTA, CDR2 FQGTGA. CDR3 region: CASSPGQADTQYF. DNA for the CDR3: TGTGCCAGCAGCCCCGGCCAGGCAGATACGCAGTATTTT.

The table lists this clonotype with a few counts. CDR3 bases: TGTGCCAGCAGCCAAGAGGGGACAACGAACACCGGGGAGCTGTTTTTT. Amino acids: CASSQEGTTNTGELFF. J is TRBJ2-2 and V is TRBV4-2, with TRBD1 as a possible D gene (6 bases). Trimming removed 0 bases at V and 0 bases at J, with 8 bases between. The CDR3 has 16 residues. Germline CDR1 and CDR2: LGHNA and YNFKEQ.

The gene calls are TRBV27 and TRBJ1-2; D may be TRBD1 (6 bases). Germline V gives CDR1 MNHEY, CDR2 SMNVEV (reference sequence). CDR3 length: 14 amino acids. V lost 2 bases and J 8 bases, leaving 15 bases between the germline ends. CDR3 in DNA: TGTGCCAGCAGTTTAGGCGGGGGCCCGTCAGGCTACACCTTC. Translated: CASSLGGGPSGYTF.

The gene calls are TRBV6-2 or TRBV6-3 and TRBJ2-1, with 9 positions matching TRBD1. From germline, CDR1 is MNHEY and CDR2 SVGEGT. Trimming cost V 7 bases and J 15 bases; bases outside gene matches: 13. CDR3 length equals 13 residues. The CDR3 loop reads CASTARTGDRPFF. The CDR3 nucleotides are TGTGCCAGCACCGCCCGGACAGGGGATCGGCCGTTCTTC.

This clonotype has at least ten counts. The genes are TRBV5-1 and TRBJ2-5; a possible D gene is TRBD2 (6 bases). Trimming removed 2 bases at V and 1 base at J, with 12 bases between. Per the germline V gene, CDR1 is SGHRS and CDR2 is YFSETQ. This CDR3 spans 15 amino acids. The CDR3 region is CASSFFGGSQETQYF. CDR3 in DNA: TGCGCCAGCAGCTTCTTCGGGGGTAGCCAAGAGACCCAGTACTTC.

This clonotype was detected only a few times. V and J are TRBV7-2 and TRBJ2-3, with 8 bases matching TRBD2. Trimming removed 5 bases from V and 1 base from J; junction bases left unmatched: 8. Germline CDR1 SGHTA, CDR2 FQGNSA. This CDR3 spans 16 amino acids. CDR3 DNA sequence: TGTGCCAGCAGCCCCGGGGGGGCGCGTCGCACAGATACGCAGTATTTT. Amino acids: CASSPGGARRTDTQYF.

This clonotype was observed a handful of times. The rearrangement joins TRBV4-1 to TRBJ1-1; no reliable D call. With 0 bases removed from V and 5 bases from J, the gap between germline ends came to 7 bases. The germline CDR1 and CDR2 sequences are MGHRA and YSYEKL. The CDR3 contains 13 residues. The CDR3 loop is CASSQDRDTEAFF. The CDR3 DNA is TGCGCCAGCAGCCAAGATAGGGATACTGAAGCTTTCTTT.

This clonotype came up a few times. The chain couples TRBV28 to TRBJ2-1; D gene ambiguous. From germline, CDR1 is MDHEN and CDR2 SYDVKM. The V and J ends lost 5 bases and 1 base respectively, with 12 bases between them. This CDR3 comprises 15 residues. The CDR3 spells CASSPLEISYNEQFF. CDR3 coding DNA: TGTGCCAGCAGTCCCTTAGAGATTTCCTACAATGAGCAGTTCTTC.

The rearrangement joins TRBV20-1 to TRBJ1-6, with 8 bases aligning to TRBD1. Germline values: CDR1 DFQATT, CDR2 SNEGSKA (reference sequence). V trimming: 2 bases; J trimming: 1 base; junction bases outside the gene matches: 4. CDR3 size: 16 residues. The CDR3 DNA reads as TGCAGTGCTAGACAACAGGGGGGGTCCTATAATTCACCCCTCCACTTT. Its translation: CSARQQGGSYNSPLHF.

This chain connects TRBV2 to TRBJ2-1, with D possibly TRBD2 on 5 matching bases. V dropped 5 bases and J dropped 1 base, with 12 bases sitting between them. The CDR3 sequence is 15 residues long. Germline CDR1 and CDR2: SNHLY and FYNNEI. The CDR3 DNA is TGTGCCAGCAGTCCTAGCACCGCATCCTACAATGAGCAGTTCTTC. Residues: CASSPSTASYNEQFF.

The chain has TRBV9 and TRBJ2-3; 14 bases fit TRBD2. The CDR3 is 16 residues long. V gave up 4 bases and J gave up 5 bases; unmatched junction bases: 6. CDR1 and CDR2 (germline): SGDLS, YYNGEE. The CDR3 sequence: CASSPRLAGGRDTQYF. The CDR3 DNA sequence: TGTGCCAGCAGCCCAAGACTAGCGGGGGGGCGAGATACGCAGTATTTT.

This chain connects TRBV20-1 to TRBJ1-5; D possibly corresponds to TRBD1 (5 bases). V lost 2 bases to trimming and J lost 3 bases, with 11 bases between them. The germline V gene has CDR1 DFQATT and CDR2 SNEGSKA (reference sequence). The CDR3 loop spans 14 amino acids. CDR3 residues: CSARRGASNQPQHF. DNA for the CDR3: TGCAGTGCTAGAAGAGGGGCTTCCAATCAGCCCCAGCATTTT.

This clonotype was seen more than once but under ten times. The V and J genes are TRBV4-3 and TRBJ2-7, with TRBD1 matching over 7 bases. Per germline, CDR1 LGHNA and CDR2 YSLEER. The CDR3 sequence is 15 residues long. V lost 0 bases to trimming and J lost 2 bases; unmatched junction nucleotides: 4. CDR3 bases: TGCGCCAGCAGCCAAGAACGGGACAGTCCCTACGAGCAGTACTTC. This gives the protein CASSQERDSPYEQYF.

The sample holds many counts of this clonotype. CDR3 region: CSVSREETQYF. CDR3 DNA sequence: TGCAGCGTTTCTAGGGAAGAGACCCAGTACTTC. The chain links TRBV29-1 to TRBJ2-5; D remains unclear. The CDR3 has 11 amino acids. The germline gives CDR1 SQVTM, CDR2 ANQGSEA. V shed 5 bases and J shed 3 bases, with 7 bases lying between them.

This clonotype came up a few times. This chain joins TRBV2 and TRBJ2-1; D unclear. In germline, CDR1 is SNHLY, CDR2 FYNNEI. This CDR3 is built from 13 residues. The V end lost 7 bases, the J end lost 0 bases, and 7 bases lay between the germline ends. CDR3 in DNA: TGTGCCAGCATGTCGAGCTCCTACAATGAGCAGTTCTTC. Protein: CASMSSSYNEQFF.